This entry concerns a single T cell receptor beta chain. Template switching added a universal primer site, and cDNA bore unique molecular identifiers. TCRdb re-called the 5' RACE reads through MiXCR, storing one row per CDR3 protein. The table lists 550,000 to 700,000 distinct CDR3 sequences, around 21% of them singletons. The sample belongs to a study of identical twins. The V end was cut by 4 bases, the J end by 0 bases, with 18 bases between. Germline-derived CDR1 and CDR2 are SGHNT and YYREEE (reference sequence). This CDR3 comprises 17 residues. A further study also used this sample, focusing on T cells expressing NK-cell markers.

What was sequenced was PBMCs. This sequence was found in a woman between 18 and 29 years old in good health. This rearrangement joins TRBV5-4 to TRBJ2-3; possibly TRBD2 for D (5 bases). CDR3 region: CASSTPPTRGSTDTQYF. In DNA, the CDR3 is TGTGCCAGCAGCACCCCTCCGACAAGAGGGAGCACAGATACGCAGTATTTT. The variable domain in full, completed from reference TRBV5-4 and TRBJ2-3, reads ETGVTQSPTHLIKTRGQQVTLRCSSQSGHNTVSWYQQALGQGPQFIFQYYREEENGRGNFPPRFSGLQFPNYSSELNVNALELDDSALYLCASSTPPTRGSTDTQYFGPGTRLTVL.